The 23 T cell receptor beta chains below were found in one sample sequenced in a study of radiation and T cells in renal cell carcinoma. Regarding time point: baseline pretreatment blood. This sample's treatment: 15 Gy SBRT to primary tumor, nephrectomy 4 weeks later. TCRdb's copy holds only in-frame clones and misses some; the assay was immunoSEQ multiplex PCR. The table shows 130,000 or so clones, with roughly 80% occurring only once. This specimen was blood, taken from a patient whose treatment included radiotherapy and nephrectomy. Receptor source: a woman between 50 and 59 years old with renal cell carcinoma.

The chain carries TRBV7-2 and TRBJ2-3, with TRBD1 matching over 9 bases. Germline CDR1 and CDR2: SGHTA and FQGNSA. The CDR3 is 16 residues long. V lost 2 bases to trimming and J lost 5 bases; unmatched junction nucleotides: 8. CDR3 nucleotide sequence: TGTGCCAGCAGCTTAATGGGACAGGGTGACGAAGATACGCAGTATTTT. Translated: CASSLMGQGDEDTQYF.

This chain joins TRBV6-1 and TRBJ2-7, with TRBD1 matching over 7 bases. CDR1 is MNHNS and CDR2 is SASEGT in the germline V gene. The ends lost 10 bases at V and 4 bases at J; junction bases unmatched: 16. This CDR3 spans 15 amino acids. CDR3 protein: CATLWTTGNLYEQYF. As DNA, the CDR3 is TGTGCCACCCTATGGACGACAGGGAATTTATACGAGCAGTACTTC.

This rearrangement joins TRBV5-6 to TRBJ2-5; D might be TRBD2 (6 bases). Per the germline V gene, CDR1 is SGHDT and CDR2 is YYEEEE. The germline V and J ends were trimmed by 4 bases and 5 bases, with 12 bases remaining between them. This CDR3 is built from 13 residues. CDR3 sequence (DNA): TGTGCCAGCAGCCTGGGACTGAGGGAGACCCAGTACTTC. This translates into CASSLGLRETQYF.

A single count supports this clone. This rearrangement joins TRBV9 to TRBJ2-2; 9 bases agree with TRBD1. V was pared by 6 bases and J by 5 bases, with 8 bases of the junction left unmatched. The germline V gene has CDR1 SGDLS and CDR2 YYNGEE. The CDR3 is 15 amino acids. The CDR3 bases are TGTGCCAGCACTGACCTAGGGACAGGGACCGGGGAGCTGTTTTTT. Residues: CASTDLGTGTGELFF.

This clone came up a few times. The chain couples TRBV19 to TRBJ1-6; D is undetermined. The CDR3 sequence is 15 residues long. Germline values: CDR1 LNHDA, CDR2 SQIVND (reference sequence). The V gene lost 6 bases and the J gene lost 0 bases, with 9 bases spanning the gap. CDR3 sequence (DNA): TGTGCCAGTAGACGAGAGAGCTCCTATAATTCACCCCTCCACTTT. Translated, it gives CASRRESSYNSPLHF.

As DNA, the CDR3 is TGTGCCAGCAGCTTACTGCAGGGGGCGACCTACGAGCAGTACTTC. Amino acids: CASSLLQGATYEQYF. The V and J genes are TRBV7-9 and TRBJ2-7; 8 bases map to TRBD1. J was trimmed by 2 bases and V by 2 bases; bases with no gene match: 5. Germline V gene lookup returns CDR1 SEHNR and CDR2 FQNEAQ (reference sequence). The CDR3 runs to 15 residues.

The chain is built from TRBV6-6 and TRBJ2-7; perhaps TRBD2 as D (5 bases). CDR1 MNHNY and CDR2 SVGAGI come from the germline V gene (reference sequence). This CDR3 region has 12 residues. Trimming removed 6 bases at V and 1 base at J, with 7 bases between. The CDR3, as DNA: TGTGCCAGCAGCGGAGGATCCTACGAGCAGTACTTC. This sequence encodes CASSGGSYEQYF.

This chain connects TRBV5-1 to TRBJ2-3; D is possibly TRBD1 (5 bases). V lost 0 bases and J 4 bases, leaving 9 bases between the germline ends. CDR3 length: 14 residues. Germline lookup yields CDR1 SGHRS and CDR2 YFSETQ. CDR3 sequence: CASSLADSADTQYF. In nucleotides, the CDR3 is TGCGCCAGCAGCTTGGCAGACAGTGCAGATACGCAGTATTTT. Together with reference TRBV5-1 and TRBJ2-3, the CDR3 gives the full variable domain: KAGVTQTPRYLIKTRGQQVTLSCSPISGHRSVSWYQQTPGQGLQFLFEYFSETQRNKGNFPGRFSGRQFSNSRSEMNVSTLELGDSALYLCASSLADSADTQYFGPGTRLTVL.

Here the CDR3 reads CASSYRRNYGYTF. The CDR3 DNA is TGTGCCAGCAGTTATCGACGGAACTATGGCTACACCTTC. V gene TRBV6-5 combines with J gene TRBJ1-2; D remains unclear. The V gene lost 3 bases and the J gene lost 2 bases, with 7 bases spanning the gap. The germline gives CDR1 MNHEY, CDR2 SVGAGI. The CDR3 runs 13 residues.

V usage is TRBV25-1 and J usage is TRBJ1-6, with 9 bases lining up with TRBD1. CDR3 length: 16 amino acids. V lost 7 bases and J lost 0; bases outside the gene matches: 4. Looked up from germline, CDR1 is MGHDK and CDR2 is SYGVNS. In DNA, the CDR3 is TGTGCCAGCACTGGACAGGGGAGCTCCTATAATTCACCCCTCCACTTT. Encoded protein: CASTGQGSSYNSPLHF.

The genes are TRBV19 and TRBJ1-1; TRBD1 matches at 8 bases. CDR1 is LNHDA, CDR2 SQIVND, per germline (reference sequence). The V segment lost 9 bases and the J segment 5 bases; nucleotides outside the gene matches: 14. The CDR3 loop spans 15 amino acids. The DNA of the CDR3 is TGTGCCAGCCAAATAGGGAGACAGGGGAAGACTGAAGCTTTCTTT. Residues: CASQIGRQGKTEAFF.

This chain connects TRBV9 to TRBJ1-2, with D possibly matching TRBD1 (5 bases). Deletions cut 0 bases from V and 3 bases from J, with 9 bases between. CDR3 length: 14 residues. The germline V gene encodes CDR1 SGDLS and CDR2 YYNGEE. The CDR3: CASSVGSRDYGYTF. For the CDR3, the DNA is TGTGCCAGCAGCGTAGGCAGCAGGGACTATGGCTACACCTTC. The variable domain in full, completed from reference TRBV9 and TRBJ1-2, reads DSGVTQTPKHLITATGQRVTLRCSPRSGDLSVYWYQQSLDQGLQFLIQYYNGEERAKGNILERFSAQQFPDLHSELNLSSLELGDSALYFCASSVGSRDYGYTFGSGTRLTVV.

The rearrangement uses TRBV10-1 and TRBJ1-4, with 10 positions matching TRBD1. The germline CDR1 and CDR2 sequences are WNHNN and SYGVQD (reference sequence). V lost 3 bases to trimming and J lost 11 bases; unmatched junction nucleotides: 6. The CDR3 is 14 residues long. Here the CDR3 DNA reads TGCGCCAGCAGTGAAGAGGGACAGGGGAGGAAACTGTTTTTT. Translation gives CASSEEGQGRKLFF.

The chain recombines TRBV2 with TRBJ2-2; D might be TRBD1 (5 bases). Trimming pared 5 bases from V and 5 bases from J, leaving 12 bases between. This CDR3 has 14 amino acids. CDR1 SNHLY and CDR2 FYNNEI come from the germline V gene. This CDR3 reads CASSSMGPTGELFF. The CDR3 nucleotides are TGTGCCAGCAGTTCCATGGGGCCTACCGGGGAGCTGTTTTTT. Full variable domain (remainder filled in from reference TRBV2 and TRBJ2-2): EPEVTQTPSHQVTQMGQEVILRCVPISNHLYFYWYRQILGQKVEFLVSFYNNEISEKSEIFDDQFSVERPDGSNFTLKIRSTKLEDSAMYFCASSSMGPTGELFFGEGSRLTVL.

Worth noting for this clone: Distinct nucleotide sequences in the sample also encode this CDR3. The rearrangement uses TRBV5-1 and TRBJ2-2; possibly TRBD1 for D (6 bases). Germline CDR1 and CDR2: SGHRS and YFSETQ. Trimming removed 4 bases from V and 4 bases from J, with 11 bases in between. The CDR3 is made up of 14 amino acids. CDR3 DNA sequence: TGCGCCAGCAGCGGGGGCCGCGGCACCGGGGAGCTGTTTTTT. Translation: CASSGGRGTGELFF.

The chain links TRBV5-6 to TRBJ2-7, with D perhaps TRBD1 (6 bases). V was shortened by 0 bases and J by 4 bases, with 14 bases between the two germline ends. The CDR3 runs to 15 residues. The germline gives CDR1 SGHDT, CDR2 YYEEEE. The CDR3 DNA is TGTGCCAGCAGCTTGGAGGGACAATATCGGTACGAGCAGTACTTC. Its translation is CASSLEGQYRYEQYF.

This clone has just one count. The chain recombines TRBV15 with TRBJ2-1; 12 nucleotides align to TRBD2. The CDR3 contains 13 residues. CDR1 LNHNV and CDR2 YYDKDF come from the germline V gene (reference sequence). Trimming took 5 bases from V and 14 from J; bases not matched to a gene: 7. The CDR3 loop is CATSAGRLAGEFF. DNA of the CDR3: TGTGCCACCAGCGCGGGCCGACTAGCGGGGGAGTTCTTC.

The CDR3 spells CASSQYHEQYF. CDR3 bases: TGTGCCAGCAGCCAATACCACGAGCAGTACTTC. V and J are TRBV14 and TRBJ2-7; no clear D gene. The CDR3 is 11 amino acids. Germline assignment: CDR1 SGHDN and CDR2 FVKESK. V lost 2 bases, J lost 5 bases, and 4 bases lay in between.

The chain carries TRBV29-1 and TRBJ1-2; 7 positions agree with TRBD1. Germline assignment: CDR1 SQVTM and CDR2 ANQGSEA. The CDR3 loop spans 12 amino acids. Trimming removed 4 bases from V and 2 bases from J; junction bases left unmatched: 1. In nucleotides, the CDR3 is TGCAGCGTTGTACAGGGGAACTATGGCTACACCTTC. The encoded protein is CSVVQGNYGYTF.

The gene calls are TRBV11-2 and TRBJ2-5, with TRBD2 matching over 7 bases. With 7 bases clipped from V and 4 bases from J, the junction kept 6 bases outside the gene matches. The V gene's germline CDR1 is SGHAT and CDR2 FQNNGV. The CDR3 spans 13 residues. The CDR3 sequence: CASTSGARETQYF. The DNA of the CDR3 is TGTGCCAGCACCAGCGGGGCTCGAGAGACCCAGTACTTC.

J is TRBJ2-2 and V is TRBV7-2; 10 bases are a match to TRBD2. The germline gives CDR1 SGHTA, CDR2 FQGNSA. V trimming: 2 bases; J trimming: 5 bases; junction bases outside the gene matches: 5. The CDR3 has 16 residues. The DNA for the CDR3 is TGTGCCAGCAGCTTATCGCGGACTAGCGGAACCGGGGAGCTGTTTTTT. It translates to CASSLSRTSGTGELFF.

The chain combines TRBV4-3 with TRBJ1-2, with a possible D match to TRBD1 (6 bases). Germline V gene lookup returns CDR1 LGHNA and CDR2 YSLEER. The CDR3 consists of 14 residues. V dropped 4 bases and J dropped 8 bases, with 17 bases sitting between them. The CDR3 nucleotides are TGCGCCAGCAGCCTCGAGACGGGGGCCTGGGGCTACACCTTC. Its translation: CASSLETGAWGYTF.

The V and J genes are TRBV15 and TRBJ2-3; D might be TRBD2 (6 bases). The V and J ends lost 8 bases and 3 bases respectively, with 24 bases between them. There are 17 residues in the CDR3. Germline V CDR1 and CDR2: LNHNV, YYDKDF (reference sequence). DNA for the CDR3: TGTGCCACCCGAGATCGAGGTCTACGGGAGTTTACAGATACGCAGTATTTT. As protein: CATRDRGLREFTDTQYF.